The clone carrying this TCR beta chain came up many times. Measured with immunoSEQ multiplex PCR; TCRdb has only the in-frame clones, and not every one. The sample records around 150,000 clones, around nine tenths being singletons. This record belongs to a study of blood T cell repertoires in COVID-19. Study-level information: Collection of acute and convalescent COVID-19 samples took place in the United States, Italy and Spain.

V was pared by 9 bases and J by 1 base, with 9 bases between. Germline CDR1 reads SEHNR; CDR2 reads FQNEAQ (reference sequence). CDR3 length: 13 residues. J is TRBJ2-2 and V is TRBV7-9, with D maybe TRBD1 (5 bases). The receptor's source is a human donor in a cohort sampled during active COVID-19. The sample taken for sequencing was peripheral blood. This CDR3 is CARGQGNTGELFF. CDR3 DNA: TGTGCCAGGGGGCAGGGGAACACCGGGGAGCTGTTTTTT.